A selection of T cell receptor beta chains follows, all from one sample in a study of beta chain bispecific antibodies for T cell cancers. TCRdb used MiXCR to reprocess the 5' RACE reads, holding one entry per CDR3 protein. Found here are 8,400 or so distinct CDR3 sequences, roughly 2.2% of them singletons; the top ten hold approximately 68%. These receptors have no known antigen. The starting material was T cells from a healthy donor cultured with Jurkat leukemia cells, obtained from a culture containing an anti-CD19 bispecific antibody. These TCRs come from a human donor in good health. Some clones in this sample may be carry-over from other donors' samples. Each CDR3 is given with its conserved first and last residue. D genes are given only for firm matches. The size of a clone is reported for some rows only, either as once, few or many, or as a class for expanded clones.

v_call	d_call	j_call	clone_size	cdr3_aa	cdr3_nt
TRBV10-3	-	TRBJ1-1	many	CAISDIGEAFF	TGTGCCATCAGTGACATAGGGGAGGCTTTCTTT
TRBV3-1	TRBD1	TRBJ2-4	many	CASSRRTGVEIQYF	TGTGCCAGCAGCCGCCGGACAGGGGTTGAGATTCAGTACTTC
TRBV20-1	TRBD1	TRBJ2-7	many	CSARQSGGHEQYF	TGCAGTGCTAGACAATCAGGGGGCCACGAGCAGTACTTC
TRBV10-3	-	TRBJ1-1	many	CAISEIWQEITEAFF	TGTGCCATCAGTGAGATATGGCAGGAGATCACTGAAGCTTTCTTT
TRBV20-1	TRBD2	TRBJ2-3	many	CSASLGSRGILILQYF	TGCAGTGCTAGTCTCGGGTCGCGGGGGATCCTCATCTTGCAGTATTTT
TRBV15	TRBD1	TRBJ2-7	many	CATSPRDRGSYEQYF	TGTGCCACCAGCCCGCGGGACAGGGGGTCCTACGAGCAGTACTTC
TRBV6-5	TRBD1	TRBJ2-6	medium-sized	CASGGRGQPSGANVLTF	TGTGCCAGCGGCGGCCGGGGACAGCCCTCTGGGGCCAACGTCCTGACTTTC
TRBV5-1	-	TRBJ1-6	many	CASSPRGGMGVNSPLHF	TGCGCCAGCAGCCCAAGGGGAGGAATGGGGGTTAATTCACCCCTCCACTTT
TRBV18	-	TRBJ1-1	many	CASSPDMSSAFF	TGTGCCAGCTCACCAGACATGTCCTCAGCTTTCTTT
TRBV5-1	TRBD1	TRBJ1-1	few	CASGVGTGGEEAFF	TGCGCCAGCGGCGTGGGGACAGGGGGAGAGGAAGCTTTCTTT
TRBV6-1	-	TRBJ2-7	many	CASFAFAGSSYEQYF	TGTGCCAGCTTCGCGTTCGCGGGGAGCTCCTACGAGCAGTACTTC
TRBV9	TRBD1	TRBJ1-6	few	CASSYTGEYNSPLHF	TGTGCCAGCAGCTATACAGGGGAGTATAATTCACCCCTCCACTTT
TRBV9	-	TRBJ1-2	many	CASSVAKFGTPNYGYTF	TGTGCCAGCAGCGTAGCTAAGTTTGGGACACCCAACTATGGCTACACCTTC
TRBV2	-	TRBJ1-1	many	CASSDWGQPNTEAFF	TGTGCCAGCAGTGATTGGGGGCAGCCGAACACTGAAGCTTTCTTT
TRBV5-6	-	TRBJ1-2	-	CASSQNMGGPGYTF	TGTGCCAGCAGCCAGAATATGGGGGGTCCTGGCTACACCTTC
TRBV10-3	-	TRBJ1-2	large	CAISESSGPGVGYTF	TGTGCCATCAGTGAGTCTTCCGGGCCGGGGGTTGGCTACACCTTC
TRBV2	-	TRBJ1-1	many	CASGGPGNTEAFF	TGTGCCAGCGGGGGGCCGGGAAACACTGAAGCTTTCTTT
TRBV28	-	TRBJ1-1	many	CASSLGSMNTEAFF	TGTGCCAGCAGTTTGGGCAGCATGAACACTGAAGCTTTCTTT
TRBV27	TRBD1	TRBJ1-2	-	CASSRTGGASGYGYTF	TGTGCCAGCAGCCGGACAGGGGGCGCTTCGGGCTATGGCTACACCTTC
TRBV5-4	-	TRBJ2-1	many	CASSLASPFREQFF	TGTGCCAGCAGCTTGGCCAGTCCGTTTCGAGAGCAGTTCTTC
TRBV7-8	-	TRBJ1-6	-	CASSLRRGAVDSPLHF	TGTGCCAGCAGCTTAAGGCGCGGGGCGGTGGATTCACCCCTCCACTTT
TRBV4-1	-	TRBJ2-7	many	CASSPMLTGNEQYF	TGCGCCAGCAGCCCGATGTTGACAGGAAACGAGCAGTACTTC
TRBV9	-	TRBJ2-3	many	CASSVDGGLDTQYF	TGTGCCAGCAGCGTAGACGGTGGCCTGGATACGCAGTATTTT
TRBV6-5	-	TRBJ1-3	many	CASSLGPNSGNTIYF	TGTGCCAGCAGCCTCGGACCCAATTCTGGAAACACCATATATTTT
TRBV20-1	-	TRBJ1-6	many	CSAREGSNSPLHF	TGCAGTGCTAGGGAGGGGAGTAATTCACCCCTCCACTTT
TRBV28	-	TRBJ1-6	many	CASSLLGDDNSPLHF	TGTGCCAGCAGTTTACTAGGGGATGATAATTCACCCCTCCACTTT
TRBV19	-	TRBJ2-1	many	CASSILGGDPSYNEQFF	TGTGCCAGTAGTATATTGGGGGGTGACCCTTCCTACAATGAGCAGTTCTTC
TRBV27	-	TRBJ1-4	many	CATGPRGKRDEKLFF	TGTGCCACCGGGCCTCGGGGCAAAAGGGATGAAAAACTGTTTTTT
TRBV19	-	TRBJ1-1	many	CASGEGDTEAFF	TGTGCCAGTGGGGAGGGGGACACTGAAGCTTTCTTT
TRBV5-1	-	TRBJ2-2	many	CASSLNGDRTGELFF	TGCGCCAGCAGCTTAAACGGTGACCGCACCGGGGAGCTGTTTTTT
TRBV20-1	-	TRBJ2-1	many	CSALPGGSYNEQFF	TGCAGTGCCCTCCCCGGGGGCTCCTACAATGAGCAGTTCTTC
TRBV20-1	TRBD1	TRBJ1-1	many	CSAPLTGGTEAFF	TGCAGTGCCCCCTTGACAGGGGGAACTGAAGCTTTCTTT
TRBV5-4	-	TRBJ2-1	many	CASSHRENLNEQFF	TGTGCCAGCAGCCATCGGGAAAACCTCAATGAGCAGTTCTTC
TRBV10-3	TRBD2	TRBJ2-1	many	CAISGPSGGHRNEQFF	TGTGCCATCAGTGGGCCTAGCGGGGGACACCGTAATGAGCAGTTCTTC
TRBV20-1	TRBD1	TRBJ1-2	many	CSAGGQGAAYGYTF	TGCAGTGCTGGAGGACAGGGGGCGGCGTATGGCTACACCTTC
TRBV9	-	TRBJ2-7	many	CASSVVGSRDEQYF	TGTGCCAGCAGCGTAGTTGGCAGTAGGGACGAGCAGTACTTC
TRBV7-8	TRBD1	TRBJ2-1	medium-sized	CASSFDRGYEQFF	TGTGCCAGCAGCTTTGACAGGGGGTATGAGCAGTTCTTC
TRBV5-6	-	TRBJ1-1	many	CASSYEAVNTEAFF	TGTGCCAGCAGCTATGAGGCGGTGAACACTGAAGCTTTCTTT
TRBV10-2	-	TRBJ1-1	many	CASSEDPQWVYTEAFF	TGCGCCAGCAGTGAGGACCCACAGTGGGTCTACACTGAAGCTTTCTTT
TRBV12-3/TRBV12-4	TRBD1	TRBJ2-5	many	CASSRTGENERETQYF	TGTGCCAGCAGTCGGACAGGGGAGAATGAGCGGGAGACCCAGTACTTC
TRBV12-3/TRBV12-4	TRBD1	TRBJ2-2	few	CASSLLLGQAGTNTGELFF	TGTGCCAGCAGTTTACTCTTGGGACAGGCCGGTACGAACACCGGGGAGCTGTTTTTT
TRBV19	TRBD1	TRBJ2-7	few	CASSVGTGTYEQYF	TGTGCCAGTAGTGTCGGGACAGGAACTTACGAGCAGTACTTC
TRBV4-2	TRBD1	TRBJ2-7	many	CASSQGQGTYEQYF	TGTGCCAGCAGCCAAGGACAGGGAACCTACGAGCAGTACTTC
TRBV2	-	TRBJ2-6	many	CASSDVLVGSDGANVLTF	TGTGCCAGCAGTGATGTCTTGGTAGGGTCGGATGGGGCCAACGTCCTGACTTTC
TRBV5-6	-	TRBJ2-7	-	CASSLLTAPGEQYF	TGTGCCAGCAGCTTGCTTACAGCACCAGGGGAGCAGTACTTC
TRBV27	TRBD1	TRBJ1-5	many	CASSELYRGEQPQHF	TGTGCCAGCAGTGAGCTGTACAGGGGCGAACAGCCCCAGCATTTT
TRBV5-1	-	TRBJ2-3	many	CASSIGHPTDTQYF	TGCGCCAGCAGCATAGGACACCCCACAGATACGCAGTATTTT
TRBV28	-	TRBJ1-2	medium-sized	CASSLHQSYGYTF	TGTGCCAGCAGTTTACACCAAAGCTATGGCTACACCTTC
TRBV5-4	-	TRBJ1-1	many	CASSFGGTEAFF	TGTGCCAGCAGCTTCGGTGGCACTGAAGCTTTCTTT
TRBV5-1	-	TRBJ2-5	many	CASSQAQETQYF	TGCGCCAGCAGCCAAGCCCAAGAGACCCAGTACTTC
TRBV2	TRBD2	TRBJ2-7	many	CASSEIPGLAVEQYF	TGTGCCAGCAGTGAAATCCCGGGACTAGCGGTCGAGCAGTACTTC
TRBV5-1	-	TRBJ2-5	many	CASRGVGLAQETQYF	TGCGCCAGCAGAGGGGTCGGATTGGCACAAGAGACCCAGTACTTC
TRBV6-5	TRBD2	TRBJ2-1	many	CASSQLAGGYNEQFF	TGTGCCAGCAGTCAACTAGCGGGGGGTTACAATGAGCAGTTCTTC
TRBV18	-	TRBJ2-2	many	CASSGTGNTGELFF	TGTGCCAGCTCGGGAACGGGGAACACCGGGGAGCTGTTTTTT
TRBV20-1	-	TRBJ2-2	many	CSARDRRHFATGELFF	TGCAGTGCTAGAGATCGGCGGCACTTCGCCACCGGGGAGCTGTTTTTT
TRBV2	-	TRBJ2-3	many	CASTGLLSAKGRPGTDTQYF	TGTGCCAGCACGGGCCTTTTATCCGCTAAAGGACGGCCCGGCACAGATACGCAGTATTTT
TRBV12-3/TRBV12-4	-	TRBJ2-5	many	CASRDGGKGRFQETQYF	TGTGCCAGCAGGGACGGCGGTAAGGGACGGTTCCAAGAGACCCAGTACTTC